The T cell receptor beta chain under discussion was sequenced for a study of T cell responses to AZD1222 COVID-19 vaccine. The wider study: Pooled samples include second doses given at about 4 or 12 weeks. Study-level findings and limits: Among AZD1222 vaccinees, only six or seven were seropositive at baseline. White British people made up most donors, females outnumbered males, and clonal diversity was possibly underestimated. Dominant CD4 TCR responses targeted spike regions 160-218 and 743-854.

TCRdb's copy holds only in-frame clones and misses some; the assay was immunoSEQ multiplex PCR. The sample has about 66,000 clones; approximately 84% are singletons. The germline V gene has CDR1 MNHNY and CDR2 SVGAGI (reference sequence). V shed 6 bases and J shed 7 bases, with 10 bases lying between them. The CDR3 has 12 residues. About this clone itself: Its antigen remains unidentified.

This TCR was sampled from an adult in good health. The source material was peripheral blood, sampled on day 0 of AZD1222 vaccination. The chain joins TRBV6-6 to TRBJ2-1; D remains ambiguous. CDR3: CASSRPPNEQFF. The CDR3, as DNA: TGTGCCAGCAGCCGCCCCCCAAATGAGCAGTTCTTC.